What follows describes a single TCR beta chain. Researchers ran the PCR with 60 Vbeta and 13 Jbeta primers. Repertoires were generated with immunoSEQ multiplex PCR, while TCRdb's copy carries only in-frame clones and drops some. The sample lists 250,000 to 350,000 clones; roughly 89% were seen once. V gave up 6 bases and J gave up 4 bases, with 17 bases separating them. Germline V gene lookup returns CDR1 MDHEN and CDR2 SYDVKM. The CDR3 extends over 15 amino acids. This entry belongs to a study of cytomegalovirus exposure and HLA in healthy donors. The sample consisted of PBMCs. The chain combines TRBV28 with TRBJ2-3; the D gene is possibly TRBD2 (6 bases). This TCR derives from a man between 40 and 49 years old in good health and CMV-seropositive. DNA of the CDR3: TGTGCCAGCAGAGATACTCGGGAGTCTGCAGATACGCAGTATTTT. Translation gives CASRDTRESADTQYF.